The clone carrying this TCR beta chain has more than one count but fewer than ten. A second PCR, run for about 6 to 11 cycles, used a sample-barcoded 5' primer plus a J-beta primer mix. TCRdb passed the 5' RACE reads through MiXCR, listing each CDR3 protein once. The table lists some 730,000 distinct CDR3 sequences, about 20% of them singletons. This sample is part of a study of blood T cells in healthy people across ages. V dropped 0 bases and J dropped 2; count of bases not matched to a gene: 3. This CDR3 spans 15 amino acids. Germline assignment: CDR1 SGHRS and CDR2 YFSETQ. Collection of about 9.4 milliliters of peripheral blood was performed for each donor.

V is TRBV5-1 and J is TRBJ2-7; 9 bases match TRBD1. Sequencing input: blood. The source is a man between 70 and 80 years old in good health. The CDR3: CASSLDRQGAYEQYF. Here the CDR3 DNA reads TGCGCCAGCAGCTTGGATCGACAGGGGGCCTACGAGCAGTACTTC.